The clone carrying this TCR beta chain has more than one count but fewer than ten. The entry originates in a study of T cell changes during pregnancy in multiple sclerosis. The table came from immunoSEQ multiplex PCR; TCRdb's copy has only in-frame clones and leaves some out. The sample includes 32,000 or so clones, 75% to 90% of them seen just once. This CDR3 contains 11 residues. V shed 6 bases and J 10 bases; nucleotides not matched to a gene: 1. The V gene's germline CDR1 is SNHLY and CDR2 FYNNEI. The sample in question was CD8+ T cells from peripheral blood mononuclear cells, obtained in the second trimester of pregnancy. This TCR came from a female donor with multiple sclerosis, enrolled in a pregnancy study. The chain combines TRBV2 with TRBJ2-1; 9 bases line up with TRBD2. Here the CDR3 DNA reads TGTGCCAGCAGAGCGGGGGGCGAGCAGTTCTTC. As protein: CASRAGGEQFF. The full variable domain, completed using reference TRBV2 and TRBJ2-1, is EPEVTQTPSHQVTQMGQEVILRCVPISNHLYFYWYRQILGQKVEFLVSFYNNEISEKSEIFDDQFSVERPDGSNFTLKIRSTKLEDSAMYFCASRAGGEQFFGPGTRLTVL.